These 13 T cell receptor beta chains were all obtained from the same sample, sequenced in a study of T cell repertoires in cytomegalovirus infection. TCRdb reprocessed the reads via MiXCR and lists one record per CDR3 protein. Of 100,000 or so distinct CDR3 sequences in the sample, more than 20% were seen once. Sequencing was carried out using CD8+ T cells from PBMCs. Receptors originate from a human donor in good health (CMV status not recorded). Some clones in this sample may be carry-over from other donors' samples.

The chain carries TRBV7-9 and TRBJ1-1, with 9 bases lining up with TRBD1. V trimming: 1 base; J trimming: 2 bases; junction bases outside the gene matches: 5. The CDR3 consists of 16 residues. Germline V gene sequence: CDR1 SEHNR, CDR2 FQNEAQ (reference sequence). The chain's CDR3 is CASSLVTGGGNTEAFF. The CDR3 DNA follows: TGTGCCAGCAGCTTAGTAACAGGGGGCGGTAACACTGAAGCTTTCTTT. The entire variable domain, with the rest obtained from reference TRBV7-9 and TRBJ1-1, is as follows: DTGVSQNPRHKITKRGQNVTFRCDPISEHNRLYWYRQTLGQGPEFLTYFQNEAQLEKSRLLSDRFSAERPKGSFSTLEIQRTEQGDSAMYLCASSLVTGGGNTEAFFGQGTRLTVV.

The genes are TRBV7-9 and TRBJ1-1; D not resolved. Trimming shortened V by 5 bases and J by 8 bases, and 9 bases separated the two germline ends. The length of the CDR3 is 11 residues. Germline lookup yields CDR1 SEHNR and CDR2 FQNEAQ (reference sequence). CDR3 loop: CASSPQAEAFF. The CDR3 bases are TGTGCCAGCAGCCCTCAGGCGGAAGCTTTCTTT.

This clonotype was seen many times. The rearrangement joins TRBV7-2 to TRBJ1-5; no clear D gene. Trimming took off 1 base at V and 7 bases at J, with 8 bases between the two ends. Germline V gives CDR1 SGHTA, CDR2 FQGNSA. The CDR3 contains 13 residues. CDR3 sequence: CASSLDRGQPQHF. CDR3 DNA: TGTGCCAGCAGCTTAGATCGGGGACAGCCCCAGCATTTT.

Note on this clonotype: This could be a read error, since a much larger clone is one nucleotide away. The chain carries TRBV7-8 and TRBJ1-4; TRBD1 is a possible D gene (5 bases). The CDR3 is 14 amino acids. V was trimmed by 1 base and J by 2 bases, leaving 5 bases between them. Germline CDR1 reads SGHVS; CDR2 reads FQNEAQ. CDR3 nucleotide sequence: TGTGCCAGCAGCTTAGGGGACACTAATGAAAAACTGTTTTTT. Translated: CASSLGDTNEKLFF.

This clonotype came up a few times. The CDR3 region is CASSPSPGLAVGSSYNEQFF. The CDR3 region has the DNA TGTGCCAGTAGTCCTAGCCCGGGACTAGCGGTGGGGAGCTCCTACAATGAGCAGTTCTTC. The V and J genes are TRBV19 and TRBJ2-1, with 11 bases lining up with TRBD2. Germline V gene sequence: CDR1 LNHDA, CDR2 SQIVND (reference sequence). The CDR3 consists of 20 residues. After removal of 5 bases from V and 0 bases from J, the junction contained 15 bases not matched to a gene.

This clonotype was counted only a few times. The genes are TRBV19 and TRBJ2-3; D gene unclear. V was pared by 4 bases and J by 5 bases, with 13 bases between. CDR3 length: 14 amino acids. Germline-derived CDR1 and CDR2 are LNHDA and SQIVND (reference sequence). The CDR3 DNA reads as TGTGCCAGTAGTACCCGGGTCGGACGAGATACGCAGTATTTT. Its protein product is CASSTRVGRDTQYF. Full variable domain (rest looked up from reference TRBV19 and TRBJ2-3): DGGITQSPKYLFRKEGQNVTLSCEQNLNHDAMYWYRQDPGQGLRLIYYSQIVNDFQKGDIAEGYSVSREKKESFPLTVTSAQKNPTAFYLCASSTRVGRDTQYFGPGTRLTVL.

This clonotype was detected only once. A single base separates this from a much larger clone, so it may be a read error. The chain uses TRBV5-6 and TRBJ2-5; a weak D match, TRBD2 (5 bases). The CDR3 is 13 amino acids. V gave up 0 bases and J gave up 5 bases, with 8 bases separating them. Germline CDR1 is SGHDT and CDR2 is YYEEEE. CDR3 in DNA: TGTGCCAGCAGCTTGGTCGGGGAGGAGACCCAGTACTTC. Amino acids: CASSLVGEETQYF.

As DNA, the CDR3 is TGCGCCAGCAGCCAAGAGGGGGACTACCTCAATGAGCAGTTCTTC. It translates to CASSQEGDYLNEQFF. This sequence joins TRBV4-1 and TRBJ2-1; 7 bases are shared with TRBD2. Per the germline V gene, CDR1 is MGHRA and CDR2 is YSYEKL. V dropped 0 bases and J dropped 6; count of bases not matched to a gene: 5. The CDR3 has 15 amino acids.

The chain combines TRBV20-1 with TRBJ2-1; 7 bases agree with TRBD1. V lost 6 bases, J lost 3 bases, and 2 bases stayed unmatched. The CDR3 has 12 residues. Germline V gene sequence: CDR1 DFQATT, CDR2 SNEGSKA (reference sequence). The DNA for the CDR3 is TGCAGTGCCCGGGACAGCTACAATGAGCAGTTCTTC. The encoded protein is CSARDSYNEQFF.

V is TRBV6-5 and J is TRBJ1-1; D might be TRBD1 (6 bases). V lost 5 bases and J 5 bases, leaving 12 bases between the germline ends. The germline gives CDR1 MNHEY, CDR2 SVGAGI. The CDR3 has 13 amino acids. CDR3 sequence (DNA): TGTGCCAGCAGTACCATTACAGGGACTGAAGCTTTCTTT. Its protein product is CASSTITGTEAFF.

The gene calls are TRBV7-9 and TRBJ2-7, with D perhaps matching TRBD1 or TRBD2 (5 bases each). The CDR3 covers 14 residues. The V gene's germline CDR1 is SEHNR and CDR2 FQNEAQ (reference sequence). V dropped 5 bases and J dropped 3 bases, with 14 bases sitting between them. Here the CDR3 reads CASSPEGLNYEQYF. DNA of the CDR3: TGTGCCAGCAGCCCCGAGGGGCTCAACTACGAGCAGTACTTC.

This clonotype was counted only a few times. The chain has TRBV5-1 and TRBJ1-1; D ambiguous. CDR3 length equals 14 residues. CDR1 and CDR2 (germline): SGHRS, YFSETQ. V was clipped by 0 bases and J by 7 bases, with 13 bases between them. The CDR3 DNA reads TGCGCCAGCAGCTTGGCCCATTCCCGCCGTGAAGCTTTCTTT. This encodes CASSLAHSRREAFF.

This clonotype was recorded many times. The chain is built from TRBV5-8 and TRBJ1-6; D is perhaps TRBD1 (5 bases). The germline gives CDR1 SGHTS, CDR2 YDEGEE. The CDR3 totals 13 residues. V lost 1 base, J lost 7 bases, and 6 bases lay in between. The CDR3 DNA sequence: TGTGCCAGCAGCTTGACAGGCAATTCACCCCTCCACTTT. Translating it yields CASSLTGNSPLHF.